Reported below is one TCR beta chain. Study members were between roughly 18 and 90 years old and lived in 24 US regions. Someone with COVID-19 had been met by exposed participants within 2 weeks before study entry. This sample was taken from a study of blood T cell repertoires in COVID-19. Study in general: PBMCs, B-cell-depleted T cells, or T cells provided the cDNA or gDNA that made up the material.

V gave up 6 bases and J gave up 4 bases; unmatched junction bases: 10. Germline V gene lookup returns CDR1 LNHNV and CDR2 YYDKDF (reference sequence). The CDR3 runs 16 residues. Profiling relied on immunoSEQ multiplex PCR, and the TCRdb table lists in-frame clones only, not all of them. The sample yields 120,000 to 150,000 clones, approximately 80% seen once. Sequenced sample: PBMCs or T cells enriched from blood (not recorded which). The chain joins TRBV15 to TRBJ2-2, with TRBD2 matching over 8 bases. The clonotype comes from a young woman who had been exposed to COVID-19. The CDR3 here is CATRKSGRIGTGELFF. In DNA form, the CDR3 reads TGTGCCACCAGAAAAAGCGGGAGAATCGGCACCGGGGAGCTGTTTTTT.